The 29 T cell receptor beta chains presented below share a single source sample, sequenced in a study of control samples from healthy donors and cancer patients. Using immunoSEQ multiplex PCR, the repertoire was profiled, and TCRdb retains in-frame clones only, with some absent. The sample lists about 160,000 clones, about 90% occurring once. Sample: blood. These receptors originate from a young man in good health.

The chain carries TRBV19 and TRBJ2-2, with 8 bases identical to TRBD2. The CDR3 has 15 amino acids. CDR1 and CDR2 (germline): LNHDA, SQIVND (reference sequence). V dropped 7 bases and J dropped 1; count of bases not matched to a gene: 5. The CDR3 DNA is TGTGCCAGTAATCCCCGGGAGGGGAACACCGGGGAGCTGTTTTTT. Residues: CASNPREGNTGELFF.

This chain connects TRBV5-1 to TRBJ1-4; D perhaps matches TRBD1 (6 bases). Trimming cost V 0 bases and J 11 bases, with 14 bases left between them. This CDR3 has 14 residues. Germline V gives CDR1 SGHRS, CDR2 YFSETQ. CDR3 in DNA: TGCGCCAGCAGCTTGGAGCAGGGGAGAGAGAAACTGTTTTTT. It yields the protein CASSLEQGREKLFF.

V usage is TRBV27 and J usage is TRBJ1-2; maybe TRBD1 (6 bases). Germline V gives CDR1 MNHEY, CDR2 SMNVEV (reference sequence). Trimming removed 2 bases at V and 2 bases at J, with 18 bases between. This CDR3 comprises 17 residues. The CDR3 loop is CASSLLGAATQNYGYTF. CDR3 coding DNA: TGTGCCAGCAGTTTACTGGGGGCAGCGACCCAAAACTATGGCTACACCTTC.

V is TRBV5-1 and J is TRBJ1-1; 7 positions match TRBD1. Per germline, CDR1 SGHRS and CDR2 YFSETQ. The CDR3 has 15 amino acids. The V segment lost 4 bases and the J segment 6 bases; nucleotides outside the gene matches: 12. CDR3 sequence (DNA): TGCGCCAGCAGCGTCGGAAGCGACAGGGTACCTGAAGCTTTCTTT. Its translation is CASSVGSDRVPEAFF.

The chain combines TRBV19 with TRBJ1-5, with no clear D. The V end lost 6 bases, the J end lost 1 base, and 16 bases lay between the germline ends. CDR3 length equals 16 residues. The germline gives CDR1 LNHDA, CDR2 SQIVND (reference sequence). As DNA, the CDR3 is TGTGCCAGTAGCACCCGGGTAACTTGGAGCAATCAGCCCCAGCATTTT. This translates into CASSTRVTWSNQPQHF.

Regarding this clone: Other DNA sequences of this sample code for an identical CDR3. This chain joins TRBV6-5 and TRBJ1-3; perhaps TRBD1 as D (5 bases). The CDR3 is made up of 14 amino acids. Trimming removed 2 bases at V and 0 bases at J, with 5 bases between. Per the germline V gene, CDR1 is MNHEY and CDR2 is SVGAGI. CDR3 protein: CASSYGGSGNTIYF. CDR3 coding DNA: TGTGCCAGCAGTTACGGGGGCTCTGGAAACACCATATATTTT.

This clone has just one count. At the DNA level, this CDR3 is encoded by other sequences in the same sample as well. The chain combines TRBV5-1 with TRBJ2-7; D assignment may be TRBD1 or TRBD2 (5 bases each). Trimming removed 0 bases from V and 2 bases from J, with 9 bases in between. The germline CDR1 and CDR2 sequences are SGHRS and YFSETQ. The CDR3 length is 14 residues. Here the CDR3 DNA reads TGCGCCAGCAGCTTGGGAGGGGCTACCTACGAGCAGTACTTC. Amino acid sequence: CASSLGGATYEQYF.

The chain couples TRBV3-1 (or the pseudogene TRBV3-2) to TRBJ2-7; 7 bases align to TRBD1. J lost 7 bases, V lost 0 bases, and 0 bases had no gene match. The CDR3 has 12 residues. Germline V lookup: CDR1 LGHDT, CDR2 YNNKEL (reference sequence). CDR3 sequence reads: CASSQEDREQYF. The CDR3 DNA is TGTGCCAGCAGCCAAGAGGACAGGGAGCAGTACTTC.

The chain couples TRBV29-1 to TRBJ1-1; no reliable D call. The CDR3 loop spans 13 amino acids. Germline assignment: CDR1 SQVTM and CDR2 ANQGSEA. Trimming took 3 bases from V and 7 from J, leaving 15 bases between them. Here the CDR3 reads CSVDTPEGIEAFF. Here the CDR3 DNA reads TGCAGCGTTGACACCCCGGAGGGAATTGAAGCTTTCTTT. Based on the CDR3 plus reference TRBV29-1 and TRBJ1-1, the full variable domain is SAVISQKPSRDICQRGTSLTIQCQVDSQVTMMFWYRQQPGQSLTLIATANQGSEATYESGFVIDKFPISRPNLTFSTLTVSNMSPEDSSIYLCSVDTPEGIEAFFGQGTRLTVV.

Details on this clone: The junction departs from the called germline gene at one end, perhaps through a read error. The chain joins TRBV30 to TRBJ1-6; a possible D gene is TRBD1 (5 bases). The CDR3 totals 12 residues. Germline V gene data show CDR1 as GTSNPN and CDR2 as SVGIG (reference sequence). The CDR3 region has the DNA TGTGCCTGGAGTGGAGTTGTGGGGGAAGTCCAATTT. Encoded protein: CAWSGVVGEVQF. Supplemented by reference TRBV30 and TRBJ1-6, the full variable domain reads SQTIHQWPATLVQPVGSPLSLECTVEGTSNPNLYWYRQAAGRGLQLLFYSVGIGQISSEVPQNLSASRPQDRQFILSSKKLLLSDSGFYLCAWSGVVGEVQFGNGTRLTVT.

The CDR3 sequence is CASSFLTPNTEAFF. In DNA, the CDR3 is TGTGCCAGCAGCTTCCTGACGCCAAACACTGAAGCTTTCTTT. The genes are TRBV7-3 and TRBJ1-1; D unresolved. Germline-derived CDR1 and CDR2 are SGHTA and FQGTGA. The CDR3 sequence is 14 residues long. Between the trimmed V and J ends, which lost 3 bases and 2 bases, there was a span of 10 bases.

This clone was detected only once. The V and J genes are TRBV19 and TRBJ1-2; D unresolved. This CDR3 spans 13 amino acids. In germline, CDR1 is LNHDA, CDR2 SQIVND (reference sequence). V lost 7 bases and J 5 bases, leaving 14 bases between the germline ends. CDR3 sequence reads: CASTQEGWYGYTF. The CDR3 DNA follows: TGTGCCAGTACCCAGGAGGGATGGTATGGCTACACCTTC.

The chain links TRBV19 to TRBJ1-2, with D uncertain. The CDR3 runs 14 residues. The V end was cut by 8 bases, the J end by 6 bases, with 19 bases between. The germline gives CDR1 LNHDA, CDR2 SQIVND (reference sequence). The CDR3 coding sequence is TGTGCCAGTCGGGGAGGGCCTGACCGTGATGGCTACACCTTC. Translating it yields CASRGGPDRDGYTF. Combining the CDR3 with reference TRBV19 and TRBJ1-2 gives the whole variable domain DGGITQSPKYLFRKEGQNVTLSCEQNLNHDAMYWYRQDPGQGLRLIYYSQIVNDFQKGDIAEGYSVSREKKESFPLTVTSAQKNPTAFYLCASRGGPDRDGYTFGSGTRLTVV.

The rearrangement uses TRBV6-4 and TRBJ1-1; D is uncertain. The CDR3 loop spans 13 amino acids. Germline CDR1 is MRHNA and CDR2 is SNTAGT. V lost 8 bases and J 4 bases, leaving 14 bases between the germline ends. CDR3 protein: CASGVGPTTEAFF. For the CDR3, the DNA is TGTGCCAGCGGGGTCGGACCCACCACTGAAGCTTTCTTT.

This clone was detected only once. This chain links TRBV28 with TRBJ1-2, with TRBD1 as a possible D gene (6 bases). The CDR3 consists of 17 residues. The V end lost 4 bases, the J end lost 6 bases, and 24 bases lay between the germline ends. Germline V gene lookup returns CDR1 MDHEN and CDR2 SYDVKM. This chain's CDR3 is CASSSAVLGGAKNGYTF. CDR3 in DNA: TGTGCCAGCAGTTCCGCCGTCCTAGGGGGGGCGAAGAATGGCTACACCTTC.

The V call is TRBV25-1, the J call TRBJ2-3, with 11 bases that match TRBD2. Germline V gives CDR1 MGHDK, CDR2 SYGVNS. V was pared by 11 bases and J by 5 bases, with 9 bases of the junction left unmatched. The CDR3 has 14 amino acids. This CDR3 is CAVSSGGALDTQYF. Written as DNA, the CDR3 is TGTGCCGTTAGTAGCGGGGGGGCCCTAGATACGCAGTATTTT.

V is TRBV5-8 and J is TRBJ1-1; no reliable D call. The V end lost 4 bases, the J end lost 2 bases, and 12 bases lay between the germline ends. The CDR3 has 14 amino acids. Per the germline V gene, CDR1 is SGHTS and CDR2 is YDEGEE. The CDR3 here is CASSPSNRNTEAFF. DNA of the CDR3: TGTGCCAGCAGCCCCTCCAACAGAAACACTGAAGCTTTCTTT.

DNA for the CDR3: TGTGCCAGCAGCCGACTAGTCACCTACGAGCAGTACTTC. Residues: CASSRLVTYEQYF. The chain employs TRBV12-3 or TRBV12-4 and TRBJ2-7; the D gene is possibly TRBD2 (6 bases). V lost 6 bases and J 2 bases, leaving 11 bases between the germline ends. The CDR3 is made up of 13 amino acids.

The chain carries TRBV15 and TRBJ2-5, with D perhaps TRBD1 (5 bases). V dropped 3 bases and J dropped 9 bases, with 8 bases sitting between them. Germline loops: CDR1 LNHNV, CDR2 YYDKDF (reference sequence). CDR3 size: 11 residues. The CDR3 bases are TGTGCCACCAGCAGGGGGCTGGCCCAGTACTTC. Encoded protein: CATSRGLAQYF.

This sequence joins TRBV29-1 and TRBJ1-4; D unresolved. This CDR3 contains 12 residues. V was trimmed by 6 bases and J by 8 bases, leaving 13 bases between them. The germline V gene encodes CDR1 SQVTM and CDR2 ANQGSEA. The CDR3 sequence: CSVTLRGEKLFF. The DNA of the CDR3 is TGCAGCGTGACCCTCCGTGGGGAAAAACTGTTTTTT.

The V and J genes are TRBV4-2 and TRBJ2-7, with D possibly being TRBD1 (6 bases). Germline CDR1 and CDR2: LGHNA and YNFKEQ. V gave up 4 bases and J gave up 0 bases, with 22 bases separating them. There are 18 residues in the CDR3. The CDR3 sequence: CASSLQPTGPTSSYEQYF. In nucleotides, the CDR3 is TGTGCCAGCAGCCTACAGCCCACAGGGCCCACTAGCTCCTACGAGCAGTACTTC.

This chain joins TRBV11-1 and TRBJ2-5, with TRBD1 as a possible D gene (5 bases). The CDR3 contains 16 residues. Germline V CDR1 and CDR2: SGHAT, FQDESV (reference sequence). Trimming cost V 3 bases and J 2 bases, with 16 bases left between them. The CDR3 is CASSFRRRVEQETQYF. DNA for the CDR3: TGTGCCAGCAGCTTCCGACGCAGGGTGGAGCAAGAGACCCAGTACTTC.

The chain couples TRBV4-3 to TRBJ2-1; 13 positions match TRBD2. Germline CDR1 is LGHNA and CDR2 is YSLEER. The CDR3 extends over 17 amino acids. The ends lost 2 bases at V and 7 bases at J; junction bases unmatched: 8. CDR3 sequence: CASSQWTSGSSGNEQFF. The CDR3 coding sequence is TGCGCCAGCAGCCAATGGACTAGCGGGAGCTCTGGAAATGAGCAGTTCTTC.

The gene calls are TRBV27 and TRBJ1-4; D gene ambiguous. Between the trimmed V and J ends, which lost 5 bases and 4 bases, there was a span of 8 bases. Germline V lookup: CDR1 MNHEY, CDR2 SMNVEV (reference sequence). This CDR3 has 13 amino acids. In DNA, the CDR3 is TGTGCCAGCAGTCCACGAGATAATGAAAAACTGTTTTTT. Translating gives CASSPRDNEKLFF.

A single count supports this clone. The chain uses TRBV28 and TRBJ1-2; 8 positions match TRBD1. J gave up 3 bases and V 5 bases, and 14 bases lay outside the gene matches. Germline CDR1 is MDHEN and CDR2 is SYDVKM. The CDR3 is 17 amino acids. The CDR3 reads CASSALFGTGEDYGYTF. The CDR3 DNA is TGTGCCAGCAGTGCCCTATTCGGGACAGGAGAAGACTATGGCTACACCTTC.

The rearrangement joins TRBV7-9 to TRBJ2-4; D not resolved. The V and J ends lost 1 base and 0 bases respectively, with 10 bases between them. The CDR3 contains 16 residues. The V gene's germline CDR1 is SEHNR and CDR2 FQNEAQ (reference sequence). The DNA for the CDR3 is TGTGCCAGCAGCTTAGATCTGGAGCTAGCCAAAAACATTCAGTACTTC. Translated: CASSLDLELAKNIQYF.

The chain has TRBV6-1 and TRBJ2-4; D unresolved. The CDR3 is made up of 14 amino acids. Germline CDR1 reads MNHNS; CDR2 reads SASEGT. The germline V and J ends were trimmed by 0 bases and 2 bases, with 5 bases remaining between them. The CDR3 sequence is CASSEAGPKNIQYF. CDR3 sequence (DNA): TGTGCCAGCAGTGAAGCAGGGCCCAAAAACATTCAGTACTTC.

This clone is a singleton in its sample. CDR3 nucleotides: TGCGCCAGCAGCTTGGCTAATAGGGACACAGATACGCAGTATTTT. Protein sequence: CASSLANRDTDTQYF. V gene TRBV5-1 combines with J gene TRBJ2-3, with no clear D. CDR3 length: 15 amino acids. The V end was cut by 0 bases, the J end by 2 bases, with 10 bases between. Germline CDR1 and CDR2: SGHRS and YFSETQ. The variable domain in full, completed from reference TRBV5-1 and TRBJ2-3, reads KAGVTQTPRYLIKTRGQQVTLSCSPISGHRSVSWYQQTPGQGLQFLFEYFSETQRNKGNFPGRFSGRQFSNSRSEMNVSTLELGDSALYLCASSLANRDTDTQYFGPGTRLTVL.

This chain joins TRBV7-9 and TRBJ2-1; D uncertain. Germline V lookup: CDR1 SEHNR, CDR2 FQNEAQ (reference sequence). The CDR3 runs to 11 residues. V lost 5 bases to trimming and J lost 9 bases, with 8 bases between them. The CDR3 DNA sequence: TGTGCCAGCAGCCCTCGGGCTGAGCAGTTCTTC. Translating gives CASSPRAEQFF.